The rows below give T cell receptor beta chains drawn from one sample of a study of control samples from healthy donors and cancer patients. Profiled with immunoSEQ multiplex PCR; TCRdb holds only in-frame clones, not every one. Seen here are roughly 81,000 clones, roughly 84% observed once, and the top ten hold roughly 12%. Sequenced: PBMCs. Receptors originate from a man aged 60-69 years with head and neck cancer. CDR3s include the opening cysteine and the closing phenylalanine or tryptophan. D genes are given only for firm matches.

D gene: TRBD2; J gene: TRBJ2-2; V gene: TRBV11-2; CDR3 DNA: TGTGCCAGCAGCTTAACGGGCCTAGCGGGAGGGGGTAGCACCGGGGAGCTGTTTTTT; CDR3 protein: CASSLTGLAGGGSTGELFF
D gene: TRBD2; J gene: TRBJ2-3; V gene: TRBV5-1; CDR3 DNA: TGCGCCAGCAGCTTGGGAGGGGAGGGGCAGTATTTT; CDR3 protein: CASSLGGEGQYF
D gene: NA; J gene: TRBJ1-5; V gene: TRBV12-3/TRBV12-4; CDR3 DNA: TGTGCCAGCAGTTTTGTGGGGGTTCAGCCCCAGCATTTT; CDR3 protein: CASSFVGVQPQHF
D gene: TRBD1; J gene: TRBJ1-2; V gene: TRBV19; CDR3 DNA: TGTGCCAGTAGTATTTCGGACAGGGTTGATGGCTACACCTTC; CDR3 protein: CASSISDRVDGYTF
D gene: TRBD1; J gene: TRBJ2-1; V gene: TRBV5-1; CDR3 DNA: TGCGCCAGCAGCTCTACCGGGACAGGGAAATTCAATGAGCAGTTCTTC; CDR3 protein: CASSSTGTGKFNEQFF
D gene: NA; J gene: TRBJ2-6; V gene: TRBV19; CDR3 DNA: TGTGCCAGTAGTATACAGGGAAGATATACCTCTGGGGCCAACGTCCTGACTTTC; CDR3 protein: CASSIQGRYTSGANVLTF
D gene: NA; J gene: TRBJ1-5; V gene: TRBV27; CDR3 DNA: TGTGCCAGCAGTTTAGGGGGACCTTTGAGCAATCAGCCCCAGCATTTT; CDR3 protein: CASSLGGPLSNQPQHF
D gene: TRBD1; J gene: TRBJ1-6; V gene: TRBV5-6; CDR3 DNA: TGTGCCAGCAGCCCCACAGGGGGCTTGAATTCACCCCTCCACTTT; CDR3 protein: CASSPTGGLNSPLHF
D gene: NA; J gene: TRBJ2-2; V gene: TRBV7-9; CDR3 DNA: TGTGCCAGCAGCCGCGGGACAGATAACACCGGGGAGCTGTTTTTT; CDR3 protein: CASSRGTDNTGELFF
D gene: NA; J gene: TRBJ1-2; V gene: TRBV20-1; CDR3 DNA: TGCAGTGCTAGTAGGCAAGAGTCTAACTATGGCTACACCTTC; CDR3 protein: CSASRQESNYGYTF
D gene: TRBD2; J gene: TRBJ2-1; V gene: TRBV7-2; CDR3 DNA: TGTGCCAGCAGCCCATTGACTAGCGGGGTCTACAATGAGCAGTTCTTC; CDR3 protein: CASSPLTSGVYNEQFF
D gene: NA; J gene: TRBJ1-5; V gene: TRBV2; CDR3 DNA: TGTGCCAGCAGTGGGACGGGTATCAATCAGCCCCAGCATTTT; CDR3 protein: CASSGTGINQPQHF